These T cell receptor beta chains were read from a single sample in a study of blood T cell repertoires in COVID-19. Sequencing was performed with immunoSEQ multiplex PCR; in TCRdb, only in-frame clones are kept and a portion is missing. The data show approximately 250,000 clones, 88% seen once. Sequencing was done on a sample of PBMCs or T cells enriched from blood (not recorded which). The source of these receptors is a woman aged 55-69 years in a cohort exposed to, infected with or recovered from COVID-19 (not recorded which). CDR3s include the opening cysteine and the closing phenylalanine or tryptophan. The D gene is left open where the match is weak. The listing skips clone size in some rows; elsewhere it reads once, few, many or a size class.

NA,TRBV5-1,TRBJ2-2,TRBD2,TGCGCCAGCAGCTCACTAGCGGGATCGACCGGGGAGCTGTTTTTT,CASSSLAGSTGELFF
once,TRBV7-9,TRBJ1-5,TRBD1,TGTGCCAGCAGCTCGTCCCGGGACAGGGCCAGACAGCCCCAGCATTTT,CASSSSRDRARQPQHF
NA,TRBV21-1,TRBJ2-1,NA,TGTGCCAGCAGCAAAGGGGGACTAGCGGGAGTTGTGTGCAATGAGCAGTTCTTC,CASSKGGLAGVVCNEQFF
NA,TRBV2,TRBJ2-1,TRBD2,TGTGCCAGCAGTGGAGGACTAGCGGCCTACAATGAGCAGTTCTTC,CASSGGLAAYNEQFF
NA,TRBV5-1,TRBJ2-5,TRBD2,TGCGCCAGCAGCTTGGCCGCGGGAGGGGAGAAGACCCAGTACTTC,CASSLAAGGEKTQYF
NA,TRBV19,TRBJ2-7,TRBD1,TGTGCCAGTAGGGCAAGACAGGGAAAAGGCATCGCCTACGAGCAGTACTTC,CASRARQGKGIAYEQYF
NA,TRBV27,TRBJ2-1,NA,TGTGCCAGCAGATACCGGGAGCACAATGAGCAGTTCTTC,CASRYREHNEQFF
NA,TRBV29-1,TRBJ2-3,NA,TGCAGCGTTGAAGACAACACAGATACGCAGTATTTT,CSVEDNTDTQYF
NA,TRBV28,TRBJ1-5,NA,TGTGCCAGCAGTGCCCCTTGGGGGCGGAAGGGTAGCAATCAGCCCCAGCATTTT,CASSAPWGRKGSNQPQHF
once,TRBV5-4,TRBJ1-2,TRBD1,TGTGCCAGCAGCTCGAAGTCGGGACAGAACTATGGCTACACCTTC,CASSSKSGQNYGYTF
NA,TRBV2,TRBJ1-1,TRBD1,TGTGCCAGCACCTACAGGGGGCTCGCAACGAGAGCTTTCTTT,CASTYRGLATRAFF
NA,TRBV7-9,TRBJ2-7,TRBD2,TGTGCCAGCAGCATTACTAGCGGGGGGCCCTACGAGCAGTACTTC,CASSITSGGPYEQYF
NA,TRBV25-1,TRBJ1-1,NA,TGTGCCAGCACCGTGGCGGGGCAGACTGAAGCTTTCTTT,CASTVAGQTEAFF
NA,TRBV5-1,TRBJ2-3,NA,TGCGCCAGCAGTCAACCCGGGAGCACAGATACGCAGTATTTT,CASSQPGSTDTQYF
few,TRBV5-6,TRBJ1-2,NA,TGTGCCTCTTCCCACCCAGGGGTAGACTATGGCTACACCTTC,CASSHPGVDYGYTF
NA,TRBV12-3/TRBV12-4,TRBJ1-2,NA,TGTGCCAGCAGTTTAGCCTCCGTCTATGGCTACACCTTC,CASSLASVYGYTF
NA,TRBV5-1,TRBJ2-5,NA,TGCGCCAGCAGCTTTAAAGAGACCCAGTACTTC,CASSFKETQYF
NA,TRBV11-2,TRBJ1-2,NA,TGTGCCAGCAGCTCCTGGACAGGCTACACCTTC,CASSSWTGYTF
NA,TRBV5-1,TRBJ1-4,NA,TGCGCCAGCAGCTTGGCTCAGGGAAATGAAAAACTGTTTTTT,CASSLAQGNEKLFF
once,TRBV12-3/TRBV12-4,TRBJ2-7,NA,TGTGCCAGCAGTTCTCTTTCAGTTCCCGAGCAGTACTTC,CASSSLSVPEQYF
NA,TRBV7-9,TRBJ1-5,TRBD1,TGTGCCAGCAGCTTAGGGGACAGGGGCGTCAATCAGCCCCAGCATTTT,CASSLGDRGVNQPQHF
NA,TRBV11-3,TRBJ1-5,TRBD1,TGTGCCAGCAGCTCCTCGGACAGGGGGCCCTTTTTCGGGGGCAATCAGCCCCAGCATTTT,CASSSSDRGPFFGGNQPQHF
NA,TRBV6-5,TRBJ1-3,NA,TGTGCCAGCAGTTTGACAGGCTACTCTGGAAACACCATATATTTT,CASSLTGYSGNTIYF
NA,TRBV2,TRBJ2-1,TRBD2,TGTGCCAGCAGTGACTCGGGAGGCGGTTACAATGAGCAGTTCTTC,CASSDSGGGYNEQFF
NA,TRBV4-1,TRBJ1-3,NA,TGCGCCAGCAGCCAAGACGGGGGTCTGGGAAACACCATATATTTT,CASSQDGGLGNTIYF
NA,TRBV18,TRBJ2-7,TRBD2,TGTGCCAGCTCACCGACTAGCGGGAGTTCTTACGAGCAGTACTTC,CASSPTSGSSYEQYF
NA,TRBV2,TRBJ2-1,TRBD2,TGTGCCAGCAGTAAAGGCAGGTTCCGGACTAGCGGGAGCTACAATGAGCAGTTCTTC,CASSKGRFRTSGSYNEQFF
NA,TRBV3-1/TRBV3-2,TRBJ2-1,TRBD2,TGTGCCAGCAGCCAAGATGTAGCGGGAAGGTACAATGAGCAGTTCTTC,CASSQDVAGRYNEQFF
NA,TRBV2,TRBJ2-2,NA,TGTGCCAGCAGGGCAGGGGATGGCACCGGGGAGCTGTTTTTT,CASRAGDGTGELFF
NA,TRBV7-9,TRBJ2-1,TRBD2,TGTGCCAGCAGCCCCGGGGGGGGCGGGAGCTCCTACAATGAGCAGTTCTTC,CASSPGGGGSSYNEQFF
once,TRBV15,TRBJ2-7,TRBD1,TGTGCCACCAGCAGGGGAGACAGGGGTTTGGACGAGCAGTACTTC,CATSRGDRGLDEQYF
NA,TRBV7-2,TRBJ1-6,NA,TGTGCCAGCAGCCCAGACAGGTGGGCTGGATCACCCCTCTACTTT,CASSPDRWAGSPLYF
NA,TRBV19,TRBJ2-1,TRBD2,TGTGCCAGTAGTCTAACGGGACTAGCGGGATTAAATGAGCAGTTCTTC,CASSLTGLAGLNEQFF